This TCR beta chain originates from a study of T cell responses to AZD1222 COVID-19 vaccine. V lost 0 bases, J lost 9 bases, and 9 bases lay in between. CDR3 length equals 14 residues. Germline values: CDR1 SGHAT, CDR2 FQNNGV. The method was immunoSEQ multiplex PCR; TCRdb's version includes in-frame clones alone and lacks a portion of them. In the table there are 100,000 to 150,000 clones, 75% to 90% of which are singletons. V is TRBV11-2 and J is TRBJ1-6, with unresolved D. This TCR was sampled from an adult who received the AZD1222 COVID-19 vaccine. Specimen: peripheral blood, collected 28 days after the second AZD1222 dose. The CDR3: CASSLEVSGSPLHF. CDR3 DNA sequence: TGTGCCAGCAGCTTAGAGGTTTCTGGTTCACCCCTCCACTTT.